The 22 T cell receptor beta chains below come from one sample, sequenced in a study of T cell changes during pregnancy in multiple sclerosis. Generated by immunoSEQ multiplex PCR, the TCRdb table keeps only in-frame clones and is missing some. The sample consists of tens of thousands of clones, approximately 91% of them appearing once. The source material was peripheral blood, sampled in the third trimester of pregnancy. The receptors originated from a female donor with multiple sclerosis, enrolled in a pregnancy study.

The chain carries TRBV5-1 and TRBJ1-5; weak D call: TRBD1 (5 bases). Germline CDR1 SGHRS, CDR2 YFSETQ. The germline V and J ends were trimmed by 0 bases and 2 bases, with 12 bases remaining between them. CDR3 size: 16 residues. The CDR3 coding sequence is TGCGCCAGCAGCTTGGGGGACCCGGGAGGCAATCAGCCCCAGCATTTT. Translating gives CASSLGDPGGNQPQHF.

The CDR3 DNA follows: TGTGCCAGCAGCTTAGGTGTCAGGGTACGCGGCTATGGCTACACCTTC. It codes for CASSLGVRVRGYGYTF. This chain joins TRBV7-9 and TRBJ1-2; maybe TRBD1 (5 bases). The germline V gene encodes CDR1 SEHNR and CDR2 FQNEAQ (reference sequence). This CDR3 contains 16 residues. Between the trimmed V and J ends, which lost 1 base and 4 bases, there was a span of 16 bases. Combining the CDR3 with reference TRBV7-9 and TRBJ1-2 gives the whole variable domain DTGVSQNPRHKITKRGQNVTFRCDPISEHNRLYWYRQTLGQGPEFLTYFQNEAQLEKSRLLSDRFSAERPKGSFSTLEIQRTEQGDSAMYLCASSLGVRVRGYGYTFGSGTRLTVV.

This chain links TRBV5-1 with TRBJ2-5; TRBD2 might be the D (6 bases). Deletions cut 4 bases from V and 5 bases from J, with 15 bases between. From germline, CDR1 is SGHRS and CDR2 YFSETQ. The CDR3 is 14 amino acids. The CDR3 spells CASSPLPGEETQYF. CDR3 nucleotides: TGCGCCAGCAGCCCGCTACCGGGAGAGGAGACCCAGTACTTC. Full variable domain (missing parts from reference TRBV5-1 and TRBJ2-5): KAGVTQTPRYLIKTRGQQVTLSCSPISGHRSVSWYQQTPGQGLQFLFEYFSETQRNKGNFPGRFSGRQFSNSRSEMNVSTLELGDSALYLCASSPLPGEETQYFGPGTRLLVL.

Here the CDR3 reads CASSAPGGHYEQYF. The CDR3 coding sequence is TGCGCCAGCAGCGCCCCCGGCGGCCACTACGAGCAGTACTTC. This chain joins TRBV5-1 and TRBJ2-7; no clear D. The germline V gene has CDR1 SGHRS and CDR2 YFSETQ. CDR3 length equals 14 residues. Trimming removed 4 bases at V and 3 bases at J, with 14 bases between.

V gene TRBV7-2 combines with J gene TRBJ2-4; D is perhaps TRBD1 (6 bases). The CDR3 totals 12 residues. Germline CDR1 and CDR2: SGHTA and FQGNSA. Deletions cut 8 bases from V and 7 bases from J, with 12 bases between. The CDR3 loop reads CASGGRGNIQYF. The CDR3 region has the DNA TGTGCCAGCGGGGGAAGGGGGAACATTCAGTACTTC.

This chain links TRBV11-2 with TRBJ2-5, with D unresolved. V shed 0 bases and J shed 1 base, with 6 bases lying between them. This CDR3 has 14 residues. CDR1 is SGHAT, CDR2 FQNNGV, per germline. Here the CDR3 reads CASSLDYSQETQYF. The CDR3 nucleotides read TGTGCCAGCAGCTTAGACTACTCCCAAGAGACCCAGTACTTC.

This sequence joins TRBV7-8 and TRBJ1-4, with 10 bases aligning to TRBD1. Germline V gene sequence: CDR1 SGHVS, CDR2 FQNEAQ. V was clipped by 5 bases and J by 6 bases; unmatched bases: 6. The CDR3 runs 15 residues. CDR3 sequence reads: CASSTRTGGDEKLFF. The CDR3 DNA reads TGTGCCAGCAGCACACGGACAGGGGGTGATGAAAAACTGTTTTTT.

This chain uses TRBV27 with TRBJ1-2; unclear D gene. This CDR3 comprises 15 residues. V lost 1 base, J lost 8 bases, and 17 bases lay in between. Germline V gives CDR1 MNHEY, CDR2 SMNVEV (reference sequence). The CDR3 spells CASSLLGGGLQGYTF. In nucleotides, the CDR3 is TGTGCCAGCAGTTTATTGGGAGGTGGACTTCAAGGCTACACCTTC.

This clone has a handful of counts. The chain recombines TRBV29-1 with TRBJ2-1; 12 bases agree with TRBD2. The ends lost 4 bases at V and 7 bases at J; junction bases unmatched: 11. Germline values: CDR1 SQVTM, CDR2 ANQGSEA. The CDR3 runs 16 residues. CDR3: CSVAATSGGPGNEQFF. CDR3 in DNA: TGCAGCGTTGCCGCTACTAGCGGGGGGCCGGGAAATGAGCAGTTCTTC.

The chain links TRBV7-8 to TRBJ1-5; 9 bases match TRBD1. Trimming took 2 bases from V and 5 from J; bases not matched to a gene: 4. The CDR3 totals 15 residues. CDR1 is SGHVS and CDR2 is FQNEAQ in the germline V gene. The CDR3: CASSLWTGVDQPQHF. CDR3 DNA: TGTGCCAGCAGCTTATGGACAGGGGTGGATCAGCCCCAGCATTTT.

The chain couples TRBV5-4 to TRBJ1-4; D might be TRBD1 (5 bases). CDR1 and CDR2 from the germline V gene are SGHNT and YYREEE (reference sequence). This CDR3 region has 16 residues. V was trimmed by 0 bases and J by 6 bases, leaving 15 bases between them. The DNA of the CDR3 is TGTGCCAGCAGCTTGGGGCCTGACAGTACTTATGAAAAACTGTTTTTT. It is translated as CASSLGPDSTYEKLFF.

The rearrangement uses TRBV27 and TRBJ2-6, with unresolved D. V lost 5 bases to trimming and J lost 3 bases, with 11 bases between them. This CDR3 is 15 amino acids long. Germline CDR1 reads MNHEY; CDR2 reads SMNVEV (reference sequence). The DNA of the CDR3 is TGTGCCAGCAGTGCCCTAGGTGGTGGGGCCAACGTCCTGACTTTC. It codes for CASSALGGGANVLTF.

The genes are TRBV6-5 and TRBJ1-5; maybe TRBD1 (6 bases). This CDR3 comprises 14 residues. Germline CDR1 is MNHEY and CDR2 is SVGAGI. V was clipped by 6 bases and J by 5 bases, with 14 bases between them. DNA for the CDR3: TGTGCCAGCAGGCTGTCTGGGGGCCATCAGCCCCAGCATTTT. Protein: CASRLSGGHQPQHF.

The rearrangement links TRBV9 to TRBJ2-2; TRBD2 matches at 13 bases. The V segment lost 1 base and the J segment 6 bases; nucleotides outside the gene matches: 0. The CDR3 covers 15 residues. CDR1 is SGDLS and CDR2 is YYNGEE in the germline V gene. The CDR3 region has the DNA TGTGCCAGCAGCGTAACTAGCGGGGGGGCCGGGGAGCTGTTTTTT. Translated, it gives CASSVTSGGAGELFF.

V is TRBV7-9 and J is TRBJ2-2; tentatively, D is TRBD2 (6 bases). Germline lookup yields CDR1 SEHNR and CDR2 FQNEAQ (reference sequence). The germline V and J ends were trimmed by 8 bases and 0 bases, with 13 bases remaining between them. The CDR3 consists of 15 residues. CDR3 sequence reads: CASATGDSNTGELFF. The CDR3 DNA follows: TGTGCCAGCGCGACGGGGGATTCGAACACCGGGGAGCTGTTTTTT.

The J gene is TRBJ2-5, the V gene TRBV30; weak D call: TRBD1 (6 bases). The CDR3 contains 15 residues. The V end lost 2 bases, the J end lost 5 bases, and 18 bases lay between the germline ends. Germline CDR1 is GTSNPN and CDR2 is SVGIG (reference sequence). This chain's CDR3 is CAWSLLPTGWETQYF. CDR3 DNA sequence: TGTGCCTGGAGTCTGCTCCCGACAGGTTGGGAGACCCAGTACTTC.

The chain joins TRBV18 to TRBJ1-1; TRBD1 agrees at 7 bases. The junction had 5 bases not matched to a gene; V was cut back by 2 bases and J by 2 bases. Germline V lookup: CDR1 KGHSH, CDR2 LQKENI. The CDR3 is 15 residues long. CDR3 protein: CASSPTGEFNTEAFF. The CDR3 DNA follows: TGTGCCAGCTCACCAACAGGGGAATTCAACACTGAAGCTTTCTTT. The full variable domain, completed using reference TRBV18 and TRBJ1-1, is NAGVMQNPRHLVRRRGQEARLRCSPMKGHSHVYWYRQLPEEGLKFMVYLQKENIIDESGMPKERFSAEFPKEGPSILRIQQVVRGDSAAYFCASSPTGEFNTEAFFGQGTRLTVV.

The chain employs TRBV19 and TRBJ1-6; D perhaps matches TRBD1 (6 bases). Germline loops: CDR1 LNHDA, CDR2 SQIVND (reference sequence). Trimming pared 8 bases from V and 7 bases from J, leaving 12 bases between. The CDR3 loop spans 13 amino acids. The CDR3 loop reads CASHYRVNSPLHF. CDR3 bases: TGTGCCAGTCATTACAGGGTGAATTCACCCCTCCACTTT. Looking up the rest from reference TRBV19 and TRBJ1-6 gives the full variable domain: DGGITQSPKYLFRKEGQNVTLSCEQNLNHDAMYWYRQDPGQGLRLIYYSQIVNDFQKGDIAEGYSVSREKKESFPLTVTSAQKNPTAFYLCASHYRVNSPLHFGNGTRLTVT.

This chain joins TRBV18 and TRBJ1-6; a possible D gene is TRBD1 (6 bases). The V end lost 5 bases, the J end lost 7 bases, and 12 bases lay between the germline ends. Looked up from germline, CDR1 is KGHSH and CDR2 is LQKENI. The CDR3 sequence is 14 residues long. CDR3 sequence (DNA): TGTGCCAGCTCATCCACAGGGAAAAATTCACCCCTCCACTTT. This sequence encodes CASSSTGKNSPLHF.

The chain combines TRBV30 with TRBJ1-2; 8 nucleotides match TRBD1. Germline trimming cut 5 bases from V and 4 bases from J; bases unmatched to any gene: 3. This CDR3 comprises 12 residues. CDR1 is GTSNPN, CDR2 SVGIG, per germline (reference sequence). The DNA of the CDR3 is TGTGCCTGGGGACAGGGATCCTATGGCTACACCTTC. Its protein is CAWGQGSYGYTF.

This rearrangement joins TRBV11-3 to TRBJ2-7, with D perhaps matching TRBD2 (5 bases). V was trimmed by 3 bases and J by 7 bases, leaving 13 bases between them. CDR3 length: 13 amino acids. Germline values: CDR1 SGHNT, CDR2 YENEEA. The CDR3 DNA reads TGTGCCAGCAGCTTCGAGGGCCGCGGGGAGCAGTACTTC. This gives the protein CASSFEGRGEQYF.

The rearrangement links TRBV18 to TRBJ2-1, with TRBD1 identical over 7 bases. CDR3 size: 15 residues. The junction had 9 bases not matched to a gene; V was cut back by 3 bases and J by 7 bases. In germline, CDR1 is KGHSH, CDR2 LQKENI. CDR3 protein: CASSPYRGKGNEQFF. CDR3 sequence (DNA): TGTGCCAGCTCACCGTACAGGGGTAAGGGGAATGAGCAGTTCTTC.